The present TCR beta chain was sequenced within a study of Ad26.COV2.S vaccination and SARS-CoV-2 variants. The treatment denotes: 15 to 20 received Ad26.COV2.S at low or high dose, single or two shots; 5 received placebo; per-sample allocation not given. After the first vaccine or placebo injection, samples were drawn on day 63. The CDR3 has 15 residues. Germline values: CDR1 ENHRY, CDR2 SYGVKD. J lost 5 bases, V lost 0 bases, and 4 bases had no gene match. Method: immunoSEQ multiplex PCR; TCRdb's copy keeps in-frame clones and lacks some. This sample has fewer than 800,000 clones, with more than 80% found just once.

This clonotype originated in a person aged 18-60 years who received the Ad26.COV2.S COVID-19 vaccine or a placebo. The input for sequencing was peripheral blood, taken in a trial of Ad26.COV2.S vaccine versus placebo. V gene TRBV10-3 combines with J gene TRBJ2-7; 10 bases line up with TRBD1. The CDR3 DNA reads as TGTGCCATCAGTGAGTCGGGACAGGGGCGCCACGAGCAGTACTTC. Translating gives CAISESGQGRHEQYF.